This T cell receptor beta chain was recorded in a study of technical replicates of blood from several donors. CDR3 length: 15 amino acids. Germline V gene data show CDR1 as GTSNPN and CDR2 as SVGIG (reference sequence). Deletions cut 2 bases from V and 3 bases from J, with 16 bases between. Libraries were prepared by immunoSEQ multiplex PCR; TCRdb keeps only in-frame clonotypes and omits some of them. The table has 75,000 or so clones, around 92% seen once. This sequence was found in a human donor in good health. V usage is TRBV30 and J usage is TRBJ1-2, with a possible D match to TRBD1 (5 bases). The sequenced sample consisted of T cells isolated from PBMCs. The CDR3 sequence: CAWSIPVETDYGYTF. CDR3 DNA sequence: TGTGCCTGGAGTATTCCGGTTGAGACAGACTATGGCTACACCTTC.